These T cell receptor beta chains were read from a single sample in a study of blood T cell repertoires in COVID-19. TCRdb's table, derived via immunoSEQ multiplex PCR, lists solely in-frame clones and lacks some. The table lists approximately 180,000 clones, around nine tenths of them singletons, with roughly 21% in the top ten. What was sequenced was peripheral blood. The source is a man between 60 and 75 years old with active or convalescent COVID-19. CDR3s include the opening cysteine and the closing phenylalanine or tryptophan.

j_call v_call cdr3_aa
TRBJ2-1 TRBV11-3 CASRGDSNVLLSNEQFF
TRBJ1-2 TRBV5-6 CASSVDRRDIYGYTF
TRBJ1-2 TRBV21-1 CASSKESDNLGAEGNGYTF
TRBJ1-4 TRBV3-1/TRBV3-2 CASSRPDRGLEKLFF
TRBJ1-2 TRBV2 CASIEGGVEYGYTF
TRBJ2-1 TRBV7-9 CASTHGFPSNEQFF
TRBJ1-1 TRBV6-2/TRBV6-3 CASSYSKARGYTEAFF
TRBJ2-7 TRBV5-1 CASSLGLTANPKQYF
TRBJ2-5 TRBV5-1 CASSLDPIGAGQETQYF
TRBJ2-3 TRBV29-1 CSVEAGGTDTQYF
TRBJ1-2 TRBV6-5 CASSTPIYGYTF
TRBJ1-2 TRBV2 CASSEVEEGGYTF
TRBJ1-2 TRBV7-3 CASSLGQNYGYTF
TRBJ2-3 TRBV27 CASRLAGSNTDTQYF
TRBJ2-2 TRBV7-6 CASSLGQGASTGELFF
TRBJ1-1 TRBV7-2 CASSLVGGGTEAFF
TRBJ1-1 TRBV11-1 CASSLAQGGNTEAFF
TRBJ2-4 TRBV18 CASSRDSHNRFIQYF
TRBJ2-5 TRBV5-1 CASSSAETQYF
TRBJ1-1 TRBV25-1 CASSGRTGLGNTEAFF
TRBJ1-2 TRBV24-1 CATSDLGGFGYTF
TRBJ1-3 TRBV6-5 CASGDLDRNTIYF
TRBJ1-6 TRBV19 CASSIQRQGALHF
TRBJ1-5 TRBV6-1 CASSEGQFNQPQHF
TRBJ2-4 TRBV18 CASSPPSPLAKNIQYF